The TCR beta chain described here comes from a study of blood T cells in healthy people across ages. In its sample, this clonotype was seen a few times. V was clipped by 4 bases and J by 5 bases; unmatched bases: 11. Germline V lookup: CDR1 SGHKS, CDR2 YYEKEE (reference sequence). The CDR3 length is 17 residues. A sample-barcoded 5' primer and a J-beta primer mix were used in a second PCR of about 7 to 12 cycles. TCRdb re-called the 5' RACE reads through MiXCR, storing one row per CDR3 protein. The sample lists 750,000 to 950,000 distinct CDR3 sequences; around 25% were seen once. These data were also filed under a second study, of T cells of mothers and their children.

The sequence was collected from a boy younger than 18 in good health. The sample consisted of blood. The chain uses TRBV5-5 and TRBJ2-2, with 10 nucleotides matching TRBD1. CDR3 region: CASSPDPDRGETGELFF. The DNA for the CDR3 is TGTGCCAGCAGCCCCGACCCGGACAGGGGGGAGACCGGGGAGCTGTTTTTT.